This entry lists 10 T cell receptor beta chains sequenced from one sample in a study of T-cell reconstitution after alpha-beta-depleted transplantation in children. A library of TCRbeta sequences, prepared with unique molecular identifiers, was generated. Using its own MiXCR run on the PCR reads, TCRdb lists one record per CDR3 protein. Among about 340,000 distinct CDR3 sequences, roughly 17% were seen once, and the ten largest hold approximately 44%. The starting material was PBMCs, mostly from graft donor cells, obtained 360 days after TCRalphabeta/CD19-depleted stem cell transplant. The source is a male patient between 2 and 10 years old who had a stem cell transplant for acute lymphoblastic leukemia, so the T cells may come from the graft donor.

There are a few counts of this clonotype. In DNA form, the CDR3 reads TGTGCCAGCAGCTTATACGGGAACAATGAGCAGTTCTTC. Its translation: CASSLYGNNEQFF. The genes are TRBV7-9 and TRBJ2-1, with D possibly being TRBD2 (5 bases). The ends were cut back, 2 bases at V and 5 bases at J, with 7 bases in the middle. Germline V gene sequence: CDR1 SEHNR, CDR2 FQNEAQ (reference sequence). CDR3 length equals 13 residues.

V gene TRBV29-1 combines with J gene TRBJ1-5; TRBD1 aligns across 8 bases. This CDR3 has 13 amino acids. The V and J ends lost 6 bases and 4 bases, in that order; junction bases with no gene match: 5. Germline CDR1 is SQVTM and CDR2 is ANQGSEA. The CDR3 loop reads CSVDTGGNQPQHF. Written as DNA, the CDR3 is TGCAGCGTAGATACAGGGGGGAATCAGCCCCAGCATTTT.

This rearrangement joins TRBV11-1 to TRBJ2-3, with D unclear. The CDR3 covers 16 residues. The germline V gene has CDR1 SGHAT and CDR2 FQDESV (reference sequence). Trimming left V 2 bases short and J 6 bases short, with 18 bases between. The CDR3 sequence is CASSLSLRAPPDTQYF. In DNA, the CDR3 is TGTGCCAGCAGCTTAAGCCTTAGAGCCCCTCCGGATACGCAGTATTTT.

This clonotype was observed a few times. The chain links TRBV3-1 to TRBJ1-3; D uncertain. V lost 3 bases and J 1 base, leaving 10 bases between the germline ends. CDR1 and CDR2 from the germline V gene are LGHDT and YNNKEL (reference sequence). This CDR3 is 15 amino acids long. CDR3 nucleotide sequence: TGTGCCAGCAGCCAGTGGTCGGGGTCTGGAAACACCATATATTTT. Encoded protein: CASSQWSGSGNTIYF.

This clonotype came up a few times. This chain joins TRBV5-1 and TRBJ1-4, with 9 bases that match TRBD1. The CDR3 runs 14 residues. The germline gives CDR1 SGHRS, CDR2 YFSETQ. V lost 7 bases to trimming and J lost 8 bases; unmatched junction nucleotides: 9. CDR3 residues: CASARGQGDEKLFF. In DNA, the CDR3 is TGCGCCAGCGCTAGGGGACAGGGTGACGAAAAACTGTTTTTT.

The chain links TRBV20-1 to TRBJ1-1; D call uncertain. Germline CDR1 is DFQATT and CDR2 is SNEGSKA (reference sequence). V lost 0 bases to trimming and J lost 1 base, with 9 bases between them. This CDR3 region has 14 residues. The CDR3 DNA follows: TGCAGTGCTAGAGACAGGCTTCGGAACACTGAAGCTTTCTTT. Translation: CSARDRLRNTEAFF.

This clonotype was observed at least ten times. CDR3 protein: CASSSSLRDRGIFEQFF. In DNA, the CDR3 is TGTGCCAGCAGTTCATCCCTTAGGGACAGGGGAATTTTTGAGCAGTTCTTC. The genes are TRBV28 and TRBJ2-1; 10 bases match TRBD1. The CDR3 spans 17 residues. Germline V lookup: CDR1 MDHEN, CDR2 SYDVKM. J lost 9 bases, V lost 4 bases, and 15 bases had no gene match.

The chain couples TRBV18 to TRBJ2-3; 10 bases agree with TRBD2. With V trimmed by 6 bases and J by 2 bases, 5 bases remained unmatched. The germline V gene has CDR1 KGHSH and CDR2 LQKENI. The CDR3 sequence is 15 residues long. CDR3 bases: TGTGCCAGCTCTAGAGCGGGAGGGAACACAGATACGCAGTATTTT. Protein sequence: CASSRAGGNTDTQYF.

This clonotype was seen more than once but under ten times. J is TRBJ2-3 and V is TRBV7-9; 8 bases line up with TRBD2. V lost 5 bases to trimming and J lost 0 bases; unmatched junction nucleotides: 7. This CDR3 is built from 16 residues. Germline CDR1 reads SEHNR; CDR2 reads FQNEAQ (reference sequence). The CDR3 bases are TGTGCCAGCAGCGATTTAGCGGGACCAAGCACAGATACGCAGTATTTT. Protein product: CASSDLAGPSTDTQYF.

This clonotype was observed at least ten times. This rearrangement joins TRBV10-3 to TRBJ2-1; 7 bases are shared with TRBD1. After removal of 3 bases from V and 4 bases from J, the junction contained 15 bases not matched to a gene. The CDR3 runs 18 residues. Germline CDR1 and CDR2: ENHRY and SYGVKD. CDR3 coding DNA: TGTGCCATCAGTGAACCCCTTCGGGACAGACGAGAGTACAATGAGCAGTTCTTC. Encoded protein: CAISEPLRDRREYNEQFF.